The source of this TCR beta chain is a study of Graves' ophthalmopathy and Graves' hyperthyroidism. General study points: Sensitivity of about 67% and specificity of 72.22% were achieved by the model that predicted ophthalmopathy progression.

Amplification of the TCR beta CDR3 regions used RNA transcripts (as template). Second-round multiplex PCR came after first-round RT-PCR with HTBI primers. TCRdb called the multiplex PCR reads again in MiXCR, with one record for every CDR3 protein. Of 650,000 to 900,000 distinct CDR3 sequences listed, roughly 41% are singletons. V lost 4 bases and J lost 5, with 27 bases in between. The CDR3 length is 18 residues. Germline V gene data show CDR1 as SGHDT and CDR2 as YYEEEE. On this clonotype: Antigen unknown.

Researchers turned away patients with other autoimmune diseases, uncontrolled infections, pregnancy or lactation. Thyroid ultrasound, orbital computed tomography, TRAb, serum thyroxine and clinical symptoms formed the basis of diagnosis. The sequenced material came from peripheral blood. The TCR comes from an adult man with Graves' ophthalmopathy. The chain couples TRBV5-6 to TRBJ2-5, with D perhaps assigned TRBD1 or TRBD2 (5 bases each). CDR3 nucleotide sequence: TGTGCCAGCAGCCCGCCGGGGCAGCACTACGAGCAGTGGGAGACCCAGTACTTC. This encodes CASSPPGQHYEQWETQYF.